Listed here are 29 T cell receptor beta chains from one sample, sequenced in a study of shared clonotypes between healthy human individuals. Naive CD8 cells lacked CD45RO and underwent positive selection for CCR7, leaving out terminally differentiated effector memory CD45RA+ cells. The data were produced by immunoSEQ multiplex PCR, yet TCRdb's version contains in-frame clones alone and is incomplete. The sample records roughly 2,000,000 clones, 93% being singletons. The sequencing input was naive CD8+ T cells from PBMCs. The receptors shown here come from a young man in good health. Some clones in this sample may be carry-over from other donors' samples.

This chain links TRBV30 with TRBJ2-5; 8 bases match TRBD2. Germline CDR1 is GTSNPN and CDR2 is SVGIG (reference sequence). The CDR3 is made up of 14 amino acids. The ends lost 5 bases at V and 1 base at J; junction bases unmatched: 6. The CDR3 DNA follows: TGTGCCTGGGGATTAGCGGGAACCCAAGAGACCCAGTACTTC. This codes for CAWGLAGTQETQYF.

About this clone itself: This CDR3 is also generated by other DNA sequences in the sample. CDR3 nucleotides: TGTGCCAGCAGCGTAGGGGATTCCCCCTACGAGCAGTACTTC. This gives the protein CASSVGDSPYEQYF. The chain joins TRBV9 to TRBJ2-7; D gene ambiguous. CDR1 and CDR2 (germline): SGDLS, YYNGEE. This CDR3 has 14 residues. V lost 0 bases and J lost 2, with 9 bases in between.

V and J are TRBV18 and TRBJ1-2, with D possibly being TRBD1 (5 bases). Germline-derived CDR1 and CDR2 are KGHSH and LQKENI. This CDR3 has 15 residues. With 3 bases removed from V and 4 bases from J, the gap between germline ends came to 15 bases. CDR3 sequence: CASSPNRQPIYGYTF. The CDR3 DNA reads TGTGCCAGCTCACCGAACAGACAGCCAATCTATGGCTACACCTTC. The full variable domain, completed using reference TRBV18 and TRBJ1-2, is NAGVMQNPRHLVRRRGQEARLRCSPMKGHSHVYWYRQLPEEGLKFMVYLQKENIIDESGMPKERFSAEFPKEGPSILRIQQVVRGDSAAYFCASSPNRQPIYGYTFGSGTRLTVV.

Worth noting for this clone: Other DNA sequences of this sample code for an identical CDR3. V gene TRBV5-6 combines with J gene TRBJ2-1, with TRBD2 identical over 8 bases. The CDR3 is made up of 15 amino acids. Per the germline V gene, CDR1 is SGHDT and CDR2 is YYEEEE. The V and J ends lost 0 bases and 4 bases, in that order; junction bases with no gene match: 3. This CDR3 is CASSLGGRPYNEQFF. In nucleotides, the CDR3 is TGTGCCAGCAGCTTGGGCGGGAGGCCATACAATGAGCAGTTCTTC.

This chain uses TRBV7-9 with TRBJ2-7; TRBD1 aligns across 8 bases. Germline CDR1 SEHNR, CDR2 FQNEAQ (reference sequence). J lost 4 bases, V lost 4 bases, and 0 bases had no gene match. The CDR3 consists of 12 residues. CDR3 sequence: CASSWTGYEQYF. DNA of the CDR3: TGTGCCAGCAGCTGGACAGGGTACGAGCAGTACTTC.

Regarding this clone: Additional DNA sequences in this sample encode the identical CDR3. The chain links TRBV27 to TRBJ2-1, with 7 bases matching TRBD2. With 8 bases clipped from V and 0 bases from J, the junction kept 1 base outside the gene matches. The CDR3 loop spans 13 amino acids. In germline, CDR1 is MNHEY, CDR2 SMNVEV (reference sequence). The CDR3 nucleotides read TGTGCCAGCGGCGGGAGCTCCTACAATGAGCAGTTCTTC. It codes for CASGGSSYNEQFF.

This rearrangement joins TRBV9 to TRBJ2-7; D not resolved. Germline loops: CDR1 SGDLS, CDR2 YYNGEE. There are 13 residues in the CDR3. V gave up 8 bases and J gave up 4 bases, with 16 bases separating them. CDR3 sequence: CASAPTVSYEQYF. The CDR3 DNA sequence: TGTGCCAGTGCCCCAACGGTTTCTTACGAGCAGTACTTC.

The chain couples TRBV14 to TRBJ2-7, with D possibly TRBD1 on 6 matching bases. V lost 4 bases to trimming and J lost 5 bases, with 18 bases between them. CDR1 SGHDN and CDR2 FVKESK come from the germline V gene. This CDR3 has 15 residues. The CDR3 reads CASSPQWQGLNEQYF. The CDR3 DNA reads as TGTGCCAGCAGCCCTCAATGGCAGGGGTTGAACGAGCAGTACTTC.

The chain recombines TRBV27 with TRBJ1-1; perhaps TRBD1 as D (5 bases). V was clipped by 1 base and J by 1 base, with 13 bases between them. Germline V gene lookup returns CDR1 MNHEY and CDR2 SMNVEV (reference sequence). This CDR3 comprises 16 residues. The CDR3 reads CASSLLFGTRNTEAFF. The CDR3 DNA is TGTGCCAGCAGTTTATTGTTTGGGACCCGGAACACTGAAGCTTTCTTT.

A single count supports this clone. V gene TRBV6-5 combines with J gene TRBJ1-1; TRBD1 might be the D (6 bases). The germline V and J ends were trimmed by 6 bases and 6 bases, with 23 bases remaining between them. The CDR3 has 16 amino acids. From germline, CDR1 is MNHEY and CDR2 SVGAGI. CDR3 sequence: CASSYRRALGAPEAFF. CDR3 DNA sequence: TGTGCCAGCAGCTACCGGAGGGCTTTGGGGGCGCCTGAAGCTTTCTTT.

The chain has TRBV18 and TRBJ2-7; D unresolved. This CDR3 spans 13 amino acids. Germline V gene sequence: CDR1 KGHSH, CDR2 LQKENI. V shed 0 bases and J shed 3 bases, with 6 bases lying between them. The CDR3 DNA reads as TGTGCCAGCTCACCACCTGGGGACTACGAGCAGTACTTC. Translating it yields CASSPPGDYEQYF.

The chain joins TRBV27 to TRBJ2-4, with unresolved D. V was pared by 4 bases and J by 7 bases, with 17 bases between. The CDR3 spans 15 residues. Germline loops: CDR1 MNHEY, CDR2 SMNVEV (reference sequence). The CDR3 sequence is CASSSPEERFNIQYF. In DNA, the CDR3 is TGTGCCAGCAGTTCCCCCGAAGAGAGGTTCAACATTCAGTACTTC.

This rearrangement joins TRBV6-1 to TRBJ1-1; D is undetermined. V was shortened by 7 bases and J by 3 bases, with 12 bases between the two germline ends. The CDR3 has 13 residues. Germline CDR1 MNHNS, CDR2 SASEGT. CDR3 residues: CASTDNRDTEAFF. In nucleotides, the CDR3 is TGTGCCAGCACCGACAATAGGGACACTGAAGCTTTCTTT.

The rearrangement links TRBV4-1 to TRBJ1-4; a weak D match, TRBD1 (5 bases). This CDR3 region has 15 residues. Germline assignment: CDR1 MGHRA and CDR2 YSYEKL. V lost 1 base and J lost 7, with 13 bases in between. The CDR3: CASSQVLGASEKLFF. The CDR3 region has the DNA TGCGCCAGCAGCCAAGTTCTAGGGGCTTCTGAAAAACTGTTTTTT.

CDR3 amino acids: CASSDRARRGNTIYF. CDR3 bases: TGTGCCAGCAGCGACAGGGCCCGGCGAGGAAACACCATATATTTT. The J gene is TRBJ1-3, the V gene TRBV11-2; 7 bases line up with TRBD1. Germline assignment: CDR1 SGHAT and CDR2 FQNNGV. V trimming: 5 bases; J trimming: 4 bases; junction bases outside the gene matches: 8. The CDR3 is made up of 15 amino acids.

CDR3 protein: CATSTIFGGSNQPQHF. For the CDR3, the DNA is TGTGCCACCAGCACGATTTTTGGGGGGAGCAATCAGCCCCAGCATTTT. The chain has TRBV15 and TRBJ1-5; TRBD1 is a possible D gene (5 bases). V lost 4 bases to trimming and J lost 1 base, with 14 bases between them. CDR1 LNHNV and CDR2 YYDKDF come from the germline V gene (reference sequence). The CDR3 contains 16 residues.

This clone was observed once. The chain joins TRBV29-1 to TRBJ2-3, with a possible D match to TRBD1 (5 bases). The CDR3 runs 14 residues. Germline CDR1 and CDR2: SQVTM and ANQGSEA. V was shortened by 4 bases and J by 4 bases, with 15 bases between the two germline ends. CDR3 sequence: CSVASQGGADTQYF. The CDR3 coding sequence is TGCAGCGTTGCCTCCCAGGGCGGTGCAGATACGCAGTATTTT.

The chain uses TRBV7-9 and TRBJ1-1; TRBD1 aligns across 8 bases. J gave up 2 bases and V 5 bases, and 7 bases lay outside the gene matches. CDR3 size: 15 residues. Looked up from germline, CDR1 is SEHNR and CDR2 is FQNEAQ (reference sequence). CDR3 sequence (DNA): TGTGCCAGCAGCGATTTACAGGGGGAAAACACTGAAGCTTTCTTT. Its protein is CASSDLQGENTEAFF.

The chain combines TRBV2 with TRBJ2-3; 10 bases map to TRBD2. CDR1 is SNHLY and CDR2 is FYNNEI in the germline V gene. The length of the CDR3 is 15 residues. V lost 8 bases, J lost 4 bases, and 9 bases stayed unmatched. CDR3 DNA: TGTGCCAGCCGGATAACTAGCGGGACTGCAGATACGCAGTATTTT. This translates into CASRITSGTADTQYF.

V gene TRBV19 combines with J gene TRBJ2-1, with D possibly matching TRBD1 (5 bases). V was cut by 6 bases and J by 3 bases, with 12 bases left in between. Germline V gives CDR1 LNHDA, CDR2 SQIVND (reference sequence). The CDR3 is made up of 14 amino acids. The CDR3 DNA reads as TGTGCCAGTAGGCAGGACATCGGCTACAATGAGCAGTTCTTC. Its protein is CASRQDIGYNEQFF. Complete variable domain (other parts from reference TRBV19 and TRBJ2-1): DGGITQSPKYLFRKEGQNVTLSCEQNLNHDAMYWYRQDPGQGLRLIYYSQIVNDFQKGDIAEGYSVSREKKESFPLTVTSAQKNPTAFYLCASRQDIGYNEQFFGPGTRLTVL.

In its sample, this clone was seen a few times. Written as DNA, the CDR3 is TGTGCCATCAGTGAATTCGGAGGAGCTCAGCCCCAGCATTTT. Translated: CAISEFGGAQPQHF. The chain uses TRBV10-3 and TRBJ1-5; D gene unclear. Germline CDR1 reads ENHRY; CDR2 reads SYGVKD. This CDR3 is built from 14 residues. Deletions cut 3 bases from V and 6 bases from J, with 12 bases between.

The chain combines TRBV7-8 with TRBJ1-5, with a weak D call TRBD1 (5 bases). Germline loops: CDR1 SGHVS, CDR2 FQNEAQ. The ends were cut back, 2 bases at V and 7 bases at J, with 12 bases in the middle. This CDR3 is 14 amino acids long. The CDR3 DNA reads TGTGCCAGCAGCTTAAGTTGGGGGACGCAGCCCCAGCATTTT. Encoded protein: CASSLSWGTQPQHF.

The chain recombines TRBV28 with TRBJ2-7, with a tentative D call TRBD1 (6 bases). The V and J ends lost 7 bases and 2 bases respectively, with 15 bases between them. Germline V gives CDR1 MDHEN, CDR2 SYDVKM. The CDR3 contains 14 residues. The CDR3 sequence: CASTHRGQTYEQYF. The CDR3 bases are TGTGCCAGCACCCACCGTGGACAGACCTACGAGCAGTACTTC.

The V gene is TRBV11-2, the J gene TRBJ1-2, with D perhaps matching TRBD1 (5 bases). Trimming took 3 bases from V and 2 from J, leaving 16 bases between them. CDR1 and CDR2 from the germline V gene are SGHAT and FQNNGV. The CDR3 consists of 16 residues. The CDR3 loop is CASSFPAGGSNYGYTF. The CDR3 DNA reads as TGTGCCAGCAGCTTCCCCGCGGGGGGTTCGAACTATGGCTACACCTTC. Full variable domain (rest looked up from reference TRBV11-2 and TRBJ1-2): EAGVAQSPRYKIIEKRQSVAFWCNPISGHATLYWYQQILGQGPKLLIQFQNNGVVDDSQLPKDRFSAERLKGVDSTLKIQPAKLEDSAVYLCASSFPAGGSNYGYTFGSGTRLTVV.

The chain is built from TRBV30 and TRBJ2-1, with unresolved D. The CDR3 sequence is 11 residues long. Germline V gene lookup returns CDR1 GTSNPN and CDR2 SVGIG (reference sequence). The ends were cut back, 1 base at V and 6 bases at J, with 4 bases in the middle. CDR3 DNA: TGTGCCTGGAGTGGCCTCAATGAGCAGTTCTTC. Residues: CAWSGLNEQFF.

V and J are TRBV4-3 and TRBJ1-2; TRBD1 is a possible D gene (5 bases). Looked up from germline, CDR1 is LGHNA and CDR2 is YSLEER. Trimming stripped 1 base from V and 4 bases from J, with 10 bases between. The CDR3 is 14 residues long. The CDR3 reads CASSQVDRPYGYTF. CDR3 DNA: TGCGCCAGCAGCCAAGTCGACAGACCCTATGGCTACACCTTC.

This clone was counted once. The gene calls are TRBV12-5 and TRBJ2-1; 11 bases are shared with TRBD2. Germline CDR1 reads LGHNT; CDR2 reads FRNRAP. The CDR3 runs 17 residues. Trimming cost V 2 bases and J 0 bases; bases outside gene matches: 3. CDR3: CASGLLAGGLSYNEQFF. The CDR3 nucleotides read TGTGCTAGTGGTTTGTTAGCGGGAGGGCTCTCCTACAATGAGCAGTTCTTC.

The gene calls are TRBV9 and TRBJ1-2, with TRBD1 matching 8 bases. The germline V gene encodes CDR1 SGDLS and CDR2 YYNGEE. The CDR3 sequence is 15 residues long. Trimming took 3 bases from V and 8 from J; bases not matched to a gene: 12. The DNA for the CDR3 is TGTGCCAGCAGCGAGACAGGGGCCCAGAGTTTAGGCTACACCTTC. Its translation is CASSETGAQSLGYTF.

Of note for this clone: The sample contains more than one DNA sequence encoding this CDR3. The chain joins TRBV29-1 to TRBJ2-2, with 7 bases that match TRBD1. The CDR3 length is 13 residues. Per the germline V gene, CDR1 is SQVTM and CDR2 is ANQGSEA. Trimming at V came to 6 bases and at J to 3 bases, leaving 4 bases not matched to a gene. CDR3 coding DNA: TGCAGCGTAAGACAGGGCGACACCGGGGAGCTGTTTTTT. Protein: CSVRQGDTGELFF.